What follows is one T cell receptor beta chain and its context. The source of the sample is a study of blood T cell repertoires in COVID-19. Study-level background: PBMCs, B-cell-depleted T cells, or T cells were the source of the cDNA or gDNA that made up the material.

The data were produced by immunoSEQ multiplex PCR, yet TCRdb's version contains in-frame clones alone and is incomplete. Of around 270,000 clones detected, around 87% appear once; the ten largest clones hold over 2%. The CDR3 spans 18 residues. V lost 0 bases to trimming and J lost 5 bases; unmatched junction nucleotides: 15. Looked up from germline, CDR1 is SGHKS and CDR2 is YYEKEE (reference sequence). This receptor was obtained from a woman aged 50 to 65 with acute or convalescent COVID-19. The chain uses TRBV5-5 and TRBJ1-2, with TRBD1 matching 8 bases. Sequenced sample: peripheral blood. DNA for the CDR3: TGTGCCAGCAGCTTGGGAGGAGACAGGGGCCGCTTGATTTATGGCTACACCTTC. This gives the protein CASSLGGDRGRLIYGYTF.